This T cell receptor (beta chain) came from a study of blood T cell repertoires in COVID-19. On the study more broadly: The analysed material was cDNA or gDNA that came from T cells, B-cell-depleted T cells, or PBMCs.

This clone was observed a single time. Authors' data handling: Cell counts per sample came from amplifying reference gene primers. Produced via immunoSEQ multiplex PCR; TCRdb's table is partial and in-frame only. V and J calls and clone size are as listed in that table; D and trimming were resolved from the DNA. The table has roughly 420,000 clones, 88% seen once; the top ten hold 0.95% to 1%. Participants spanned ages about 18 to 100 years and resided in roughly 22 US areas. Cohort assignment relied on participant-reported clinical history. Trimming removed 5 bases at V and 0 bases at J, with 14 bases between. The V gene's germline CDR1 is MNHEY and CDR2 SVGAGI. The CDR3 has 15 amino acids.

The chain joins TRBV6-5 to TRBJ2-7; maybe TRBD1 (5 bases). This clonotype was sampled from a woman in her twenties or thirties with acute COVID-19. Sequenced: PBMCs or T cells enriched from blood (not recorded which). CDR3 amino acids: CASSRDRIPSYEQYF. CDR3 nucleotide sequence: TGTGCCAGCAGTAGAGACAGAATCCCCTCCTACGAGCAGTACTTC.